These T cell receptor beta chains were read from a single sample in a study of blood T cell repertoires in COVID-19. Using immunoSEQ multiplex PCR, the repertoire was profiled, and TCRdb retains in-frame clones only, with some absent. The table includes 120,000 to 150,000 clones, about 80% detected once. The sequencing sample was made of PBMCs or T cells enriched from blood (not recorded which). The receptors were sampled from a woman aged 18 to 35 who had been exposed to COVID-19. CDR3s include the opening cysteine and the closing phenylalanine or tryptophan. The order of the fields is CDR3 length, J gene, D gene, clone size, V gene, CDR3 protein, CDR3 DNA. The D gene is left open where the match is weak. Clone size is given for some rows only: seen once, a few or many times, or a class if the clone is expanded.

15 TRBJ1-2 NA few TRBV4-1 CASSSPGQRYYGYTF TGCGCCAGCAGCTCTCCGGGACAACGATACTATGGCTACACCTTC
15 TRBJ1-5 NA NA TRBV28 CASTTQGLRNQPQHF TGTGCCAGCACCACACAGGGCTTAAGAAATCAGCCCCAGCATTTT
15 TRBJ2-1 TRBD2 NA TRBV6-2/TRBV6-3 CASSETSGHYNEQFF TGTGCCAGCAGTGAGACTAGCGGCCACTACAATGAGCAGTTCTTC
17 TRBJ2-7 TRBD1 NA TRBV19 CASSSRPVDRGPYEQYF TGTGCCAGTAGTTCAAGACCGGTGGACAGGGGGCCCTACGAGCAGTACTTC
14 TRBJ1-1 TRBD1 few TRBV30 CAWSPDRVRTEAFF TGTGCCTGGAGTCCTGACAGGGTCAGGACTGAAGCTTTCTTT
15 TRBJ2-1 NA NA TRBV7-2 CASSLGPWGDNEQFF TGTGCCAGCAGCTTAGGACCCTGGGGAGACAATGAGCAGTTCTTC
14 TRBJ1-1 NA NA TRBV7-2 CASSLAAGKPGAFF TGTGCCAGCAGCTTAGCGGCGGGGAAACCGGGGGCTTTCTTT
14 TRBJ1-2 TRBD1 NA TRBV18 CASSPPGQVGGYTF TGTGCCAGCTCACCACCAGGACAGGTTGGTGGCTACACCTTC
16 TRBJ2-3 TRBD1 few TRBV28 CASSPSWDRAQDTQYF TGTGCCAGCAGTCCGAGCTGGGACAGAGCACAAGATACGCAGTATTTT
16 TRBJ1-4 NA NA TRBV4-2 CASSQELRGLGEKLFF TGTGCCAGCAGCCAAGAACTCAGGGGTCTAGGTGAAAAACTGTTTTTT
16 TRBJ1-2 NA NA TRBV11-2 CASSLEYGGSNYGYTF TGTGCCAGCAGCTTAGAGTACGGGGGGTCCAACTATGGCTACACCTTC
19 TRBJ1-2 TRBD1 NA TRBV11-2 CASSLVSWQGADSARGYTF TGTGCCAGCAGCTTAGTATCTTGGCAGGGGGCGGATAGTGCGAGAGGCTACACCTTC
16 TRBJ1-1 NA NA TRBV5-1 CASSSTGGSRNTEAFF TGCGCCAGCAGCTCTACCGGGGGGTCGAGGAACACTGAAGCTTTCTTT
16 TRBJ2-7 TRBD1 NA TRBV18 CASSPSSGQGAYEQYF TGTGCCAGCTCACCGAGTTCCGGGCAGGGGGCTTACGAGCAGTACTTC
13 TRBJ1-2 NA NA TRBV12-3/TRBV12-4 CASSPGLDYGYTF TGTGCCAGCAGCCCAGGGTTGGACTATGGCTACACCTTC
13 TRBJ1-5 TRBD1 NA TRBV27 CASSWDRGQPQHF TGTGCCAGCAGTTGGGACAGGGGTCAGCCCCAGCATTTT
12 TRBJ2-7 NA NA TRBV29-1 CSVGLRGAGQYF TGCAGCGTAGGCCTCAGGGGTGCGGGGCAGTACTTC
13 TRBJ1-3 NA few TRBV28 CATGQSSGNTIYF TGTGCCACTGGACAGAGCTCTGGAAACACCATATATTTT
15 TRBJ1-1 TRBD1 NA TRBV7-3 CASSSTGTGGTEAFF TGTGCCAGCAGCTCCACCGGGACAGGGGGCACTGAAGCTTTCTTT
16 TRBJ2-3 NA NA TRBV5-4 CASSSLRDGGTDTQYF TGTGCCAGCAGCTCCCTGAGGGATGGGGGCACAGATACGCAGTATTTT
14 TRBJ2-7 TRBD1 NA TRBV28 CASSPGQGAGEQYF TGTGCCAGCAGTCCGGGACAGGGGGCGGGGGAGCAGTACTTC
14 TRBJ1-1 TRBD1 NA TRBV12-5 CASGLDRGHTEAFF TGTGCTAGTGGTTTGGACAGGGGTCATACTGAAGCTTTCTTT
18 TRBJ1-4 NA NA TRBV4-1 CASSQEDLVGAVVEKLFF TGCGCCAGCAGCCAAGAGGACCTTGTGGGGGCAGTGGTTGAAAAACTGTTTTTT
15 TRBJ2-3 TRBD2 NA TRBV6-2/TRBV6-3 CASSYGAGESDTQYF TGTGCCAGCAGTTACGGAGCGGGAGAGTCAGATACGCAGTATTTT
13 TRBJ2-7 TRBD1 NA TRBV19 CASSPRTGGEQYF TGTGCCAGTAGTCCTCGGACAGGAGGCGAGCAGTACTTC
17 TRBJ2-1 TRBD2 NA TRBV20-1 CSASGTSGGSSYNEQFF TGCAGTGCTAGTGGGACTAGCGGGGGGAGCTCCTACAATGAGCAGTTCTTC
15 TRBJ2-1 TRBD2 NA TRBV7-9 CASSSTSGRVNEQFF TGTGCCAGCAGCTCAACTAGCGGGAGGGTCAATGAGCAGTTCTTC
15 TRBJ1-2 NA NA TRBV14 CASSQSQGFNYGYTF TGTGCCAGCAGCCAATCGCAGGGTTTCAACTATGGCTACACCTTC
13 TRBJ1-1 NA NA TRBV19 CASSIRLRAEAFF TGTGCCAGTAGTATCAGACTCAGGGCTGAAGCTTTCTTT
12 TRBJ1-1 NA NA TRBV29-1 CSVLLGRAEAFF TGCAGCGTGTTGTTAGGGCGGGCTGAAGCTTTCTTT
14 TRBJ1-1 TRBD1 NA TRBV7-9 CASSATGGNTEAFF TGTGCCAGCAGCGCGACAGGGGGTAACACTGAAGCTTTCTTT
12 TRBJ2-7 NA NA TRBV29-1 CSVETQDYEQYF TGCAGCGTTGAAACCCAGGATTACGAGCAGTACTTC
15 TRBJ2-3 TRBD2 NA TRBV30 CAWSSPAGGTDTQYF TGTGCCTGGAGTTCACCGGCGGGAGGCACAGATACGCAGTATTTT
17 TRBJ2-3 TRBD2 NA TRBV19 CASSIVASGRRGDTQYF TGTGCCAGTAGTATAGTGGCAAGCGGGAGGAGGGGAGATACGCAGTATTTT
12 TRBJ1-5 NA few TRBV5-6 CASSAINQPQHF TGTGCCAGCAGCGCTATCAATCAGCCCCAGCATTTT
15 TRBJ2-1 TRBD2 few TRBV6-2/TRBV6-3 CASSSTGGAYNEQFF TGTGCCAGCAGTTCAACGGGGGGAGCCTACAATGAGCAGTTCTTC
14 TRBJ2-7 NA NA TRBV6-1 CASSERDSRYEQYF TGTGCCAGCAGTGAGCGGGACAGTCGCTACGAGCAGTACTTC
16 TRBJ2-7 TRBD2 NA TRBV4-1 CASSQPGTRTRYEQYF TGCGCCAGCAGCCAACCTGGGACTAGAACGCGCTACGAGCAGTACTTC
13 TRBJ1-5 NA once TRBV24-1 CATSGEGYQPQHF TGTGCCACCAGTGGGGAGGGTTATCAGCCCCAGCATTTT
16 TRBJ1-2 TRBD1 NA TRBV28 CASTETGTGVRNGYTF TGTGCCAGCACTGAAACCGGGACAGGGGTAAGGAATGGCTACACCTTC
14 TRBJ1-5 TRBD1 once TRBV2 CASSWGQGTQPQHF TGTGCCAGCAGTTGGGGACAGGGCACCCAGCCCCAGCATTTT
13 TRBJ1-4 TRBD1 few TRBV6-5 CATLDRGYEKLFF TGTGCCACCCTGGACAGGGGTTATGAAAAACTGTTTTTT
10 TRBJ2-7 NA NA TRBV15 CATGGDEQYF TGTGCCACAGGGGGTGACGAGCAGTACTTC
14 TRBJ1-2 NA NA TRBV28 CASSLSGGVHGYTF TGTGCCAGCAGTTTATCTGGGGGGGTCCATGGCTACACCTTC
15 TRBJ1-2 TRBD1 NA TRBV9 CASSVTGGSYYGYTF TGTGCCAGCAGCGTTACAGGGGGCTCCTACTATGGCTACACCTTC
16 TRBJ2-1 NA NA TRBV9 CASSVAGAVSYNEQFF TGTGCCAGCAGCGTAGCCGGAGCGGTTTCCTACAATGAGCAGTTCTTC
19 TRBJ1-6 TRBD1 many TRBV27 CASSPYGDRGHSYNSPLHF TGTGCCAGCAGTCCCTATGGGGACAGGGGACACTCCTATAATTCACCCCTCCACTTT
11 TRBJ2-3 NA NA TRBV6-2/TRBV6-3 CASSHTDTQYF TGTGCCAGCAGTCATACAGATACGCAGTATTTT
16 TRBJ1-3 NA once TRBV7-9 CASSLVVQGLGNTIYF TGTGCCAGCAGCTTAGTGGTGCAGGGACTAGGAAACACCATATATTTT
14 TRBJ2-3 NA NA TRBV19 CASSIGKSTDTQYF TGTGCCAGTAGTATTGGCAAATCCACAGATACGCAGTATTTT
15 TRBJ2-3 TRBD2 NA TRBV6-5 CASSRKLADTDTQYF TGTGCCAGCAGTCGCAAACTAGCGGACACAGATACGCAGTATTTT
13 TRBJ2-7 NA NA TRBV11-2 CASRSTRGSEQYF TGTGCCAGCAGATCGACTAGGGGATCCGAGCAGTACTTC